A single sample is the source of the 18 T cell receptor beta chains below, sequenced in a study of cytomegalovirus exposure and HLA in healthy donors. Primers: 60 Vbeta forward and 13 Jbeta reverse. Produced via immunoSEQ multiplex PCR; TCRdb's table is partial and in-frame only. This table has 180,000 or so clones, roughly 80% appearing once. The source material was PBMCs. The source is a woman between 35 and 50 years old in good health and CMV-seropositive.

The chain is built from TRBV28 and TRBJ1-5; D possibly corresponds to TRBD1 (5 bases). The germline V and J ends were trimmed by 4 bases and 2 bases, with 15 bases remaining between them. The germline V gene has CDR1 MDHEN and CDR2 SYDVKM. This CDR3 contains 16 residues. As DNA, the CDR3 is TGTGCCAGCAGTTCGGGAGCGGGGGAAGGCAATCAGCCCCAGCATTTT. This sequence encodes CASSSGAGEGNQPQHF. Based on the CDR3 plus reference TRBV28 and TRBJ1-5, the full variable domain is DVKVTQSSRYLVKRTGEKVFLECVQDMDHENMFWYRQDPGLGLRLIYFSYDVKMKEKGDIPEGYSVSREKKERFSLILESASTNQTSMYLCASSSGAGEGNQPQHFGDGTRLSIL.

The chain carries TRBV27 and TRBJ2-7; 11 bases agree with TRBD2. CDR1 is MNHEY, CDR2 SMNVEV, per germline (reference sequence). The CDR3 has 14 residues. V lost 5 bases and J lost 3; bases outside the gene matches: 3. The DNA of the CDR3 is TGTGCCAGCAGTCTCACTAGCGGGAGCTACGAGCAGTACTTC. Translating gives CASSLTSGSYEQYF.

The V and J genes are TRBV19 and TRBJ2-1; 7 bases agree with TRBD1. Looked up from germline, CDR1 is LNHDA and CDR2 is SQIVND (reference sequence). This CDR3 has 19 amino acids. After removal of 2 bases from V and 7 bases from J, the junction contained 20 bases not matched to a gene. The CDR3, as DNA: TGTGCCAGTAGTATATTTCTTTGGGACAGCTCACCTAAGATAAATGAGCAGTTCTTC. It encodes CASSIFLWDSSPKINEQFF. Full variable domain (missing parts from reference TRBV19 and TRBJ2-1): DGGITQSPKYLFRKEGQNVTLSCEQNLNHDAMYWYRQDPGQGLRLIYYSQIVNDFQKGDIAEGYSVSREKKESFPLTVTSAQKNPTAFYLCASSIFLWDSSPKINEQFFGPGTRLTVL.

This chain joins TRBV19 and TRBJ2-7; 7 bases map to TRBD1. Germline trimming cut 6 bases from V and 0 bases from J; bases unmatched to any gene: 5. The V gene's germline CDR1 is LNHDA and CDR2 SQIVND (reference sequence). This CDR3 has 14 residues. CDR3 DNA: TGTGCCAGTAGACCCCGGGACAGCTCCTACGAGCAGTACTTC. Its protein product is CASRPRDSSYEQYF.

The chain combines TRBV2 with TRBJ1-5; TRBD1 is a possible D gene (5 bases). CDR3 size: 17 residues. CDR1 and CDR2 (germline): SNHLY, FYNNEI. V shed 4 bases and J shed 0 bases, with 16 bases lying between them. This CDR3 is CASSALGGRYSNQPQHF. The CDR3 nucleotides are TGTGCCAGCAGTGCGTTGGGGGGTAGGTATAGCAATCAGCCCCAGCATTTT.

This clone was seen a few times. J is TRBJ1-2 and V is TRBV28, with a possible D match to TRBD1 (6 bases). There are 13 residues in the CDR3. Germline V gene lookup returns CDR1 MDHEN and CDR2 SYDVKM. The V end was cut by 9 bases, the J end by 8 bases, with 19 bases between. The CDR3: CASSANRVWGYTF. The CDR3 DNA reads TGTGCCAGTTCTGCCAACAGGGTCTGGGGCTACACCTTC.

The chain carries TRBV5-1 and TRBJ1-1; 8 bases line up with TRBD1. This CDR3 is 14 amino acids long. V lost 4 bases and J lost 4; bases outside the gene matches: 6. Per the germline V gene, CDR1 is SGHRS and CDR2 is YFSETQ. The CDR3 region has the DNA TGCGCCAGCAGCGTGCTCGGGACAGGCACTGAAGCTTTCTTT. Translating it yields CASSVLGTGTEAFF.

There are a few counts of this clone. The chain links TRBV6-5 to TRBJ2-5, with unresolved D. Germline V gene sequence: CDR1 MNHEY, CDR2 SVGAGI. Trimming left V 0 bases short and J 2 bases short, with 10 bases between. This CDR3 is 15 amino acids long. This chain's CDR3 is CASSYSLSQQETQYF. The CDR3 nucleotides are TGTGCCAGCAGTTACTCTTTATCCCAGCAAGAGACCCAGTACTTC.

The chain recombines TRBV7-9 with TRBJ2-3; the D is unclear. V shed 4 bases and J shed 2 bases, with 4 bases lying between them. CDR3 size: 12 residues. CDR1 and CDR2 (germline): SEHNR, FQNEAQ (reference sequence). The CDR3 nucleotides read TGTGCCAGCAGCTATAACACAGATACGCAGTATTTT. Protein: CASSYNTDTQYF.

The rearrangement joins TRBV10-2 to TRBJ2-7, with 11 bases aligning to TRBD2. This CDR3 is 14 amino acids long. The V gene end was trimmed by 7 bases and the J gene end by 6 bases; junction bases not matched to a gene: 8. Germline CDR1 reads WSHSY; CDR2 reads SAAADI. CDR3 nucleotide sequence: TGCGCCAGCAAGGAAACTAGCGGGAGTTCCGAGCAGTACTTC. It is translated as CASKETSGSSEQYF.

The V call is TRBV28, the J call TRBJ1-4; D unclear. Trimming pared 2 bases from V and 2 bases from J, leaving 9 bases between. This CDR3 has 15 residues. Germline CDR1 and CDR2: MDHEN and SYDVKM. The CDR3 sequence: CASSLGGRTNEKLFF. In nucleotides, the CDR3 is TGTGCCAGCAGTTTAGGCGGGCGGACTAATGAAAAACTGTTTTTT. Using reference TRBV28 and TRBJ1-4 for the parts outside the CDR3, the full variable domain is DVKVTQSSRYLVKRTGEKVFLECVQDMDHENMFWYRQDPGLGLRLIYFSYDVKMKEKGDIPEGYSVSREKKERFSLILESASTNQTSMYLCASSLGGRTNEKLFFGSGTQLSVL.

The rearrangement links TRBV19 to TRBJ2-3, with 9 bases lining up with TRBD1. CDR1 and CDR2 from the germline V gene are LNHDA and SQIVND (reference sequence). The CDR3 is 16 amino acids. Losses at the gene ends were 11 bases for V and 6 bases for J; bases not matched to a gene: 18. CDR3 protein: CAASGQGLPAGDTQYF. CDR3 DNA: TGTGCCGCTTCGGGACAGGGACTTCCAGCCGGCGATACGCAGTATTTT.

Turning to this clone: One end of the junction does not line up with germline, which may come from a read error. The chain recombines TRBV11-2 with TRBJ1-1, with 7 positions matching TRBD1. CDR3 length: 13 amino acids. Per the germline V gene, CDR1 is SGHAT and CDR2 is FQNNGV. The CDR3: CASSLDRAFEAFF. In nucleotides, the CDR3 is TGTGCCAGCAGCCTAGACAGGGCCTTTGAAGCTTTCTTT.

This chain connects TRBV15 to TRBJ2-7; 7 positions match TRBD1. CDR3 length equals 12 residues. In germline, CDR1 is LNHNV, CDR2 YYDKDF (reference sequence). V shed 8 bases, J shed 3 bases, and the junction held 4 bases outside the gene matches. This chain's CDR3 is CATSGDSYEQYF. The CDR3 coding sequence is TGTGCCACCTCCGGGGACAGCTACGAGCAGTACTTC.

The rearrangement joins TRBV6-1 to TRBJ2-7; 8 bases agree with TRBD1. Germline V gene sequence: CDR1 MNHNS, CDR2 SASEGT. V trimming: 2 bases; J trimming: 3 bases; junction bases outside the gene matches: 12. The CDR3 spans 17 residues. In DNA, the CDR3 is TGTGCCAGCAGTGAATCCCTTCCCGGGACAGGCCTCTACGAGCAGTACTTC. Its protein product is CASSESLPGTGLYEQYF.

V is TRBV7-9 and J is TRBJ2-1, with TRBD2 matching over 8 bases. Germline CDR1 and CDR2: SEHNR and FQNEAQ (reference sequence). V was pared by 5 bases and J by 14 bases, with 20 bases of the junction left unmatched. This CDR3 is 16 amino acids long. The DNA of the CDR3 is TGTGCCAGCAGCCCCCGCGGGGTTAGCGGGATCGGGGGCGAGTTCTTC. Its translation: CASSPRGVSGIGGEFF.

In its sample, this clone was seen once. The chain joins TRBV4-1 to TRBJ2-1; no clear D gene. The V end was cut by 6 bases, the J end by 0 bases, with 12 bases between. The CDR3 consists of 15 residues. The germline V gene encodes CDR1 MGHRA and CDR2 YSYEKL. The CDR3 nucleotides read TGCGCCAGCAGTCCCTACTCGAGCTCCTACAATGAGCAGTTCTTC. This codes for CASSPYSSSYNEQFF.

This clone was recorded only once. The chain has TRBV18 and TRBJ2-5; the D gene is possibly TRBD2 (5 bases). Germline V lookup: CDR1 KGHSH, CDR2 LQKENI. Trimming cost V 4 bases and J 4 bases, with 13 bases left between them. The CDR3 spans 14 residues. CDR3: CASSLGGDGETQYF. CDR3 in DNA: TGTGCCAGCTCACTAGGAGGAGATGGAGAGACCCAGTACTTC.